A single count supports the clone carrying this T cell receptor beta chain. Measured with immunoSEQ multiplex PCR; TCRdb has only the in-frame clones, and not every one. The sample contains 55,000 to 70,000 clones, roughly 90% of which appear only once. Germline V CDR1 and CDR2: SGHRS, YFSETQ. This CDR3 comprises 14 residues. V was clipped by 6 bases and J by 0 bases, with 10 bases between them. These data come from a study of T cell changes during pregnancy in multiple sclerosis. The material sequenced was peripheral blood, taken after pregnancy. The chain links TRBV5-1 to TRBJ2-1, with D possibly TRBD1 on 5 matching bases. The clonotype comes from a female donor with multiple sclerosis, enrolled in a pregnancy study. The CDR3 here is CASKGVSSYNEQFF. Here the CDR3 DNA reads TGCGCCAGCAAAGGGGTAAGCTCCTACAATGAGCAGTTCTTC.